This TCR beta chain stems from a study of CD8+ T cells in alopecia areata. This clone turned up a few times. Sample treatment: oral pan-JAK inhibitor, 5-10 mg twice daily. Sequencing used cDNA as its template, made by extracting RNA and reverse transcribing it. TCRdb keeps only in-frame clones here, not all; method: immunoSEQ multiplex PCR. The sample holds roughly 230,000 clones, around two fifths seen once. This TCR was sampled from a human donor with alopecia areata. This material consisted of CD4+ T cells sorted from blood, taken around week 36, from a patient treated with tofacitinib.

CDR3 sequence (DNA): TGTGCCTGGGGAAAAGGGAGACTAGCGGGAGGATCTACCTACGAGCAGTACTTC. Residues: CAWGKGRLAGGSTYEQYF. This sequence joins TRBV30 and TRBJ2-7; the match to TRBD2 covers 13 bases. This CDR3 has 18 amino acids. Per the germline V gene, CDR1 is GTSNPN and CDR2 is SVGIG (reference sequence). V shed 5 bases, J shed 2 bases, and the junction held 15 bases outside the gene matches.